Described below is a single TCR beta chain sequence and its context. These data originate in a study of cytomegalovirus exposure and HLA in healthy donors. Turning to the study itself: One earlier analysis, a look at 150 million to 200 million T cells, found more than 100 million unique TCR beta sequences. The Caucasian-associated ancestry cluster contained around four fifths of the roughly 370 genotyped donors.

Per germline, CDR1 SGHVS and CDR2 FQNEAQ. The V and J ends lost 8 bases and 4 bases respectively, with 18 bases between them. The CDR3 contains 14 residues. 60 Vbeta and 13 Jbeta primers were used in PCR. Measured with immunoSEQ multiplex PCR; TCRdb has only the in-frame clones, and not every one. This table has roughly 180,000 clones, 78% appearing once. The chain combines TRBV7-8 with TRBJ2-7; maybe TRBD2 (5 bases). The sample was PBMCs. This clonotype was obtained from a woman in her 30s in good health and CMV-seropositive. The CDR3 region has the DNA TGTGCCAGCCAGCTCGGGGTTAGAGCGTACGAGCAGTACTTC. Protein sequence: CASQLGVRAYEQYF.